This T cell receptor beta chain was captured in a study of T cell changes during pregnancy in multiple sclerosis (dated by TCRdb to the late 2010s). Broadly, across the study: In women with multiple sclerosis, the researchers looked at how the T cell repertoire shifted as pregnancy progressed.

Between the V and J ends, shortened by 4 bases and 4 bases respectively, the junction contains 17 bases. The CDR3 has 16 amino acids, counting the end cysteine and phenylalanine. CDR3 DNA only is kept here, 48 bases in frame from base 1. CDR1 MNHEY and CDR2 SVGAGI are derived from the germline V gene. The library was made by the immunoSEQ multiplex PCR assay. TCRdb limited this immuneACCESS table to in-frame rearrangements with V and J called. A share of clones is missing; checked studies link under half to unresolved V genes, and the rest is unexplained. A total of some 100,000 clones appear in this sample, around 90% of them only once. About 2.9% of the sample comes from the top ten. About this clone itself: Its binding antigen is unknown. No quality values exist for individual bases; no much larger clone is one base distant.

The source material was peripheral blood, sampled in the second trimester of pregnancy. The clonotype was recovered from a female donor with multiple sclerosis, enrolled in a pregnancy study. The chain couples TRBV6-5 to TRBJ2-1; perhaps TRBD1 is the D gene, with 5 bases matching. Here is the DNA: TGTGCCAGCAGTTTAGGCAGGCAGGGCCCATACAATGAGCAGTTCTTC. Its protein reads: CASSLGRQGPYNEQFF.